The 20 T cell receptor beta chains below all came from one sample that was sequenced in a study of T cell responses to AZD1222 COVID-19 vaccine. Some clones are missing from TCRdb's copy, which holds only in-frame ones; the method was immunoSEQ multiplex PCR. The data hold roughly 100,000 clones, with 92% observed a single time. Sequencing used peripheral blood, obtained on day 0 of AZD1222 vaccination. The receptors were gathered from an adult in good health.

A single count supports this clone. This chain joins TRBV7-2 and TRBJ1-3; no firm D call. Germline V CDR1 and CDR2: SGHTA, FQGNSA. Trimming removed 1 base at V and 2 bases at J, with 12 bases between. The CDR3 consists of 16 residues. CDR3 loop: CASSLGVLGTGNTIYF. In nucleotides, the CDR3 is TGTGCCAGCAGCTTAGGAGTATTGGGGACTGGAAACACCATATATTTT. Using reference TRBV7-2 and TRBJ1-3 for the parts outside the CDR3, the full variable domain is GAGVSQSPSNKVTEKGKDVELRCDPISGHTALYWYRQSLGQGLEFLIYFQGNSAPDKSGLPSDRFSAERTGGSVSTLTIQRTQQEDSAVYLCASSLGVLGTGNTIYFGEGSWLTVV.

Written as DNA, the CDR3 is TGTGCCACCACAGGCGGGGGGACTAGCGGGTGGACCGGGGAGCTGTTTTTT. This sequence encodes CATTGGGTSGWTGELFF. This sequence joins TRBV15 and TRBJ2-2; 12 nucleotides align to TRBD2. Germline V CDR1 and CDR2: LNHNV, YYDKDF (reference sequence). This CDR3 region has 17 residues. The J segment lost 5 bases and the V segment lost 7 bases, leaving 11 bases of the junction unmatched. Filled out from reference TRBV15 and TRBJ2-2, the complete variable domain reads DAMVIQNPRYQVTQFGKPVTLSCSQTLNHNVMYWYQQKSSQAPKLLFHYYDKDFNNEADTPDNFQSRRPNTSFCFLDIRSPGLGDTAMYLCATTGGGTSGWTGELFFGEGSRLTVL.

The V call is TRBV9, the J call TRBJ1-3; perhaps TRBD1 as D (5 bases). CDR3 length: 16 residues. Germline CDR1 is SGDLS and CDR2 is YYNGEE. V lost 4 bases and J 0 bases, leaving 14 bases between the germline ends. DNA for the CDR3: TGTGCCAGCAGCAGAACGGGGCAAAACTCTGGAAACACCATATATTTT. Its translation: CASSRTGQNSGNTIYF.

The chain has TRBV11-3 and TRBJ2-3; 9 nucleotides line up with TRBD1. This CDR3 has 15 residues. V gave up 1 base and J gave up 3 bases; unmatched junction bases: 2. Germline V gene lookup returns CDR1 SGHNT and CDR2 YENEEA. CDR3 nucleotides: TGTGCCAGCAGCTTAGGACAGGGGGAAACAGATACGCAGTATTTT. Translation gives CASSLGQGETDTQYF.

This chain joins TRBV28 and TRBJ2-3; 13 bases are a match to TRBD2. This CDR3 is 16 amino acids long. From germline, CDR1 is MDHEN and CDR2 SYDVKM. V was pared by 6 bases and J by 5 bases, with 8 bases of the junction left unmatched. CDR3 coding DNA: TGTGCCAGCAGCCGCACTAGCGGGAGGGCCGGAGATACGCAGTATTTT. Protein sequence: CASSRTSGRAGDTQYF.

This clone has just a few counts. The chain combines TRBV7-9 with TRBJ2-3, with D unresolved. CDR3 length: 14 residues. V was clipped by 4 bases and J by 4 bases, with 12 bases between them. Germline loops: CDR1 SEHNR, CDR2 FQNEAQ (reference sequence). CDR3 nucleotide sequence: TGTGCCAGCAGCTCGCGCTGGGGTGCAGATACGCAGTATTTT. Protein product: CASSSRWGADTQYF.

This clone was picked up one time. The chain links TRBV9 to TRBJ2-3; D gene uncertain. V was cut by 0 bases and J by 11 bases, with 10 bases left in between. The CDR3 totals 12 residues. Germline assignment: CDR1 SGDLS and CDR2 YYNGEE. For the CDR3, the DNA is TGTGCCAGCAGCGTAGATCTGGGTAAGCAGTATTTT. Its translation: CASSVDLGKQYF.

This chain uses TRBV29-1 with TRBJ1-6, with 7 bases identical to TRBD1. The J segment lost 10 bases and the V segment lost 6 bases, leaving 9 bases of the junction unmatched. Looked up from germline, CDR1 is SQVTM and CDR2 is ANQGSEA. CDR3 length: 13 residues. The CDR3 DNA reads as TGCAGCGTACGGGACAGTCGGGGGTCACCCCTCCACTTT. Translation: CSVRDSRGSPLHF.

This sequence joins TRBV7-9 and TRBJ2-7, with D perhaps given as TRBD1 or TRBD2 (5 bases each). V shed 3 bases and J shed 0 bases, with 12 bases lying between them. The CDR3 length is 15 residues. Germline lookup yields CDR1 SEHNR and CDR2 FQNEAQ (reference sequence). DNA for the CDR3: TGTGCCAGCAGCTTGGGGGATGGGAGCTCCTACGAGCAGTACTTC. Translated, it gives CASSLGDGSSYEQYF.

The V and J genes are TRBV4-2 and TRBJ2-1; perhaps TRBD2 as D (6 bases). Deletions cut 1 base from V and 7 bases from J, with 8 bases between. CDR1 and CDR2 (germline): LGHNA, YNFKEQ. The CDR3 is 13 residues long. The DNA for the CDR3 is TGTGCCAGCAGCCAAGGGGACTTGAATGAGCAGTTCTTC. Translating it yields CASSQGDLNEQFF.

The genes are TRBV7-2 and TRBJ2-1, with 13 bases matching TRBD2. This CDR3 comprises 19 residues. CDR1 and CDR2 (germline): SGHTA, FQGNSA. Unmatched junction bases numbered 9, after V lost 4 bases and J lost 0 bases. The CDR3 bases are TGTGCCAGCAGCTCTCCGGGACTAGCGGGGCCTAGCTCCTACAATGAGCAGTTCTTC. Translation: CASSSPGLAGPSSYNEQFF.

This chain uses TRBV9 with TRBJ2-5, with TRBD1 identical over 9 bases. Looked up from germline, CDR1 is SGDLS and CDR2 is YYNGEE. CDR3 length: 15 residues. V trimming: 6 bases; J trimming: 5 bases; junction bases outside the gene matches: 11. The CDR3 coding sequence is TGTGCCAGCAACACACAGGGGGCGATGAGTGAGACCCAGTACTTC. Its protein is CASNTQGAMSETQYF.

The rearrangement joins TRBV12-3 or TRBV12-4 to TRBJ2-2; D uncertain. Trimming stripped 6 bases from V and 4 bases from J, with 6 bases between. The CDR3 has 12 amino acids. The CDR3: CASSYSTGELFF. In DNA, the CDR3 is TGTGCCAGCAGCTATAGCACCGGGGAGCTGTTTTTT.

This clone showed up just once. The V and J genes are TRBV7-9 and TRBJ1-2; D remains unclear. The germline CDR1 and CDR2 sequences are SEHNR and FQNEAQ (reference sequence). V was pared by 4 bases and J by 7 bases, with 10 bases between. The CDR3 spans 12 residues. The CDR3 DNA is TGTGCCAGCAGCTCTACGGACGCTGGCTACACCTTC. This translates into CASSSTDAGYTF.

V gene TRBV12-5 combines with J gene TRBJ1-1, with 7 positions matching TRBD1. Trimming took 5 bases from V and 7 from J; bases not matched to a gene: 4. CDR3 length: 12 amino acids. CDR1 and CDR2 from the germline V gene are LGHNT and FRNRAP. CDR3 in DNA: TGTGCTAGTGGTCCAGGGGGACGTGAAGCTTTCTTT. Protein product: CASGPGGREAFF.

This chain connects TRBV19 to TRBJ2-7, with 7 bases matching TRBD2. With V trimmed by 8 bases and J by 7 bases, 11 bases remained unmatched. Germline loops: CDR1 LNHDA, CDR2 SQIVND (reference sequence). The CDR3 runs 13 residues. The CDR3 DNA reads TGTGCCAGTGGGACTACCCTTCTAAATGAGCAGTACTTC. This translates into CASGTTLLNEQYF.

The gene calls are TRBV2 and TRBJ1-3, with a possible D match to TRBD1 (6 bases). The CDR3 loop spans 14 amino acids. Trimming removed 6 bases from V and 0 bases from J, with 9 bases in between. CDR1 SNHLY and CDR2 FYNNEI come from the germline V gene. The CDR3 DNA sequence: TGTGCCAGCAGCCCCAGGGGCTCTGGAAACACCATATATTTT. Translation gives CASSPRGSGNTIYF.

The V call is TRBV4-2, the J call TRBJ2-1; 11 bases map to TRBD1. This CDR3 is 16 amino acids long. Germline V gene sequence: CDR1 LGHNA, CDR2 YNFKEQ. V lost 4 bases to trimming and J lost 6 bases; unmatched junction nucleotides: 8. CDR3 amino acids: CASSPVWDRGVNEQFF. For the CDR3, the DNA is TGTGCCAGCAGCCCTGTGTGGGACAGGGGGGTCAATGAGCAGTTCTTC.

The genes are TRBV9 and TRBJ1-4; TRBD1 aligns across 11 bases. V shed 3 bases, J shed 4 bases, and the junction held 8 bases outside the gene matches. The CDR3 runs to 17 residues. Germline lookup yields CDR1 SGDLS and CDR2 YYNGEE. CDR3 sequence: CASSAWTGGIDNEKLFF. In nucleotides, the CDR3 is TGTGCCAGCAGCGCCTGGACAGGGGGCATCGATAATGAAAAACTGTTTTTT.

The J gene is TRBJ1-1, the V gene TRBV4-1, with a tentative D call TRBD1 (6 bases). The CDR3 runs to 15 residues. CDR1 is MGHRA and CDR2 is YSYEKL in the germline V gene. V was pared by 0 bases and J by 2 bases, with 10 bases between. CDR3: CASSQDGGRNTEAFF. As DNA, the CDR3 is TGCGCCAGCAGCCAAGATGGGGGCAGAAACACTGAAGCTTTCTTT.